Listed below are T cell receptor beta chains from one sample, sequenced in a study of response to subunit inactivated influenza vaccine. TCRdb used MiXCR to reprocess the RT-PCR reads, holding one entry per CDR3 protein. Found here are about 780,000 distinct CDR3 sequences, about a fifth of them singletons; the top ten hold under 13%. The sequencing used PBMCs from blood, collected more than 4 days after vaccination. The origin of the receptors is a man in his forties or fifties who received an inactivated influenza vaccine. Each CDR3 is given with its conserved first and last residue. A D gene is named only where the DNA matches it firmly. Some rows mark clone size as missing; the rest say once, few, many or name a class of expanded clone.

>TRBJ2-7|TRBV7-2|once|TRBD1
TGTGCCAGCAGCTTTCTCCCCCAGGGGGCCTACGAGCAGTACTTC
CASSFLPQGAYEQYF
>TRBJ1-5|TRBV7-2|few|-
TGTGCCAGCAGCTTTGGGCAGTCATACAATCAGCCCCAGCATTTT
CASSFGQSYNQPQHF
>TRBJ1-4|TRBV7-2|-|-
TGTGCCAGCAGCCCTGATTTGCTCGTACCGAAGAGGCTGTTTTTT
CASSPDLLVPKRLFF
>TRBJ2-5|TRBV6-2/TRBV6-3|few|TRBD1
TGTGCCAGCAGTTGGAACCGGGACAGGGGTTGGGAGACCCAGTACTTC
CASSWNRDRGWETQYF
>TRBJ2-3|TRBV29-1|many|TRBD2
TGCAGCTCCCTCCTAGCGGGGAGCACAGATACGCAGTATTTT
CSSLLAGSTDTQYF
>TRBJ2-5|TRBV29-1|-|-
TGCAGCGTTAAGGTGTACAAGACTCAAGAGACCCAGTACTTC
CSVKVYKTQETQYF
>TRBJ2-5|TRBV10-3|-|TRBD2
TGTGCCACCCGTGGACTAGCGGGCAGCCAAGAGACCCAGTACTTC
CATRGLAGSQETQYF
>TRBJ2-1|TRBV12-3/TRBV12-4|-|-
TGTGCCAGCAGCCCTTCCCCGGGCCGCAGCTCCTACAATGAGCAGTTCTTC
CASSPSPGRSSYNEQFF
>TRBJ1-5|TRBV6-5|-|TRBD1
TGTGCCAGCAGTTCCATGACAGGGGCTAACAATCAGCCCCAGCATTTT
CASSSMTGANNQPQHF
>TRBJ2-1|TRBV7-9|-|-
TGTGCCAGCAGCTTAGCTCCAACGGGACCCTACAATGAGCAGTTCTTC
CASSLAPTGPYNEQFF
>TRBJ2-7|TRBV20-1|-|TRBD2
TGCAGTGCTAGAGATCTAATAGCGGGAGCCTACGAGCAGTACTTC
CSARDLIAGAYEQYF
>TRBJ2-3|TRBV12-3/TRBV12-4|-|-
TGTGCCACTAAACAGGCACCGAGCACAGATACGCAGTATTTT
CATKQAPSTDTQYF
>TRBJ1-1|TRBV5-5|many|TRBD1
TGTGCCAGCAACTCCAGGGGGGGCTATTACACTGAAGCTTTCTTT
CASNSRGGYYTEAFF
>TRBJ2-4|TRBV6-2/TRBV6-3|few|TRBD1
TGTGCCAGCAGTAAGACAGGGGGCTCGAACATTCAGTACTTC
CASSKTGGSNIQYF
>TRBJ2-5|TRBV7-8|-|-
TGTGCCAGCAGATTAAAAAGGAGCGCCCAAGAGACCCAGTACTTC
CASRLKRSAQETQYF
>TRBJ1-5|TRBV20-1|many|-
TGCAGTGCCAAAGAGGGTCAGCCCCAGCATTTT
CSAKEGQPQHF
>TRBJ2-7|TRBV5-1|-|-
TGCGCCAGCAGCTTTTCCGGGGGCCACGAGCAGTACTTC
CASSFSGGHEQYF
>TRBJ2-2|TRBV4-3|-|-
TGCGCCAGCAGCCACAATTACCTGGGGGAGCTGTTTTTT
CASSHNYLGELFF
>TRBJ2-7|TRBV11-2|-|TRBD2
TGTGCCAGCAGCCAACCTTATGGGACTAGCGTAACCTACGAGCAGTACTTC
CASSQPYGTSVTYEQYF
>TRBJ2-2|TRBV20-1|-|TRBD2
TGCAGTCTTCGACTAGCGGGAGGCACGAACACCGGGGAGCTGTTTTTT
CSLRLAGGTNTGELFF
>TRBJ2-1|TRBV10-3|-|TRBD1
TGTGCCATCAGAGGACAGGACAATGAGCAGTTCTTC
CAIRGQDNEQFF